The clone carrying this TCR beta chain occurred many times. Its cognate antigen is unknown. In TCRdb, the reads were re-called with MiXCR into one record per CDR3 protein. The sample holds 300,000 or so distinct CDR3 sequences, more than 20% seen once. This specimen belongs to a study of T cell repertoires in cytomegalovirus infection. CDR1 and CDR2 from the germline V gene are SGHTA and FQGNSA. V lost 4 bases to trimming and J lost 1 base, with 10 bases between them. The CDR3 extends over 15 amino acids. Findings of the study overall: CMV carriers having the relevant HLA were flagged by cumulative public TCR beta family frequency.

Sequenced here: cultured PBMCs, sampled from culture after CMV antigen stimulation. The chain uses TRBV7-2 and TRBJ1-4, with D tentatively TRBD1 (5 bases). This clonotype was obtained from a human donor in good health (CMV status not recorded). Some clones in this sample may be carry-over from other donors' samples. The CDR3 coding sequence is TGTGCCAGCAGCTCCCTTCAGGGAACTAATGAAAAACTGTTTTTT. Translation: CASSSLQGTNEKLFF.